This note documents a single T cell receptor (beta chain) sequence. The sample originates from a study of shared clonotypes between healthy human individuals. Clones were read by immunoSEQ multiplex PCR, and TCRdb kept only the in-frame ones, dropping some. The data show some 2,000,000 clones, with 95% seen just once and roughly 0.13% held by the top ten. The V gene lost 9 bases and the J gene lost 10 bases, with 10 bases spanning the gap. This CDR3 is 10 amino acids long. This TCR derives from a man aged 18 to 29 in good health. Source material: naive CD4+ T cells sorted from blood. Subset meaning: CD45RA+ positively selected. The gene calls are TRBV23-1 and TRBJ1-5; D remains ambiguous. TRBV23-1 is flagged as an ORF with uncertain function. CDR3 amino acids: CARSALPQHF. CDR3 in DNA: TGCGCCAGGTCGGCTTTACCCCAGCATTTT.